These 28 T cell receptor beta chains share one sample of origin, sequenced in a study of identical twins. TCRdb reprocessed the 5' RACE reads via MiXCR and lists one record per CDR3 protein. The sample holds around 510,000 distinct CDR3 sequences, more than 13% seen once. These data are also associated with another study on yellow fever vaccine responses in identical twins.

Material for sequencing was CD4+ T cells sorted from blood. The receptors come from a young woman in good health.

This clonotype was seen repeatedly, ten times or more. The chain recombines TRBV24-1 with TRBJ2-3; D gene uncertain. V was trimmed by 3 bases and J by 0 bases, leaving 12 bases between them. The CDR3 has 16 residues. Germline V gene lookup returns CDR1 KGHDR and CDR2 SFDVKD. The CDR3 protein is CATSDVGYRSTDTQYF. In DNA, the CDR3 is TGTGCCACCAGTGATGTCGGGTATCGAAGCACAGATACGCAGTATTTT.

The chain is built from TRBV28 and TRBJ2-1; D gene unclear. Germline V gene data show CDR1 as MDHEN and CDR2 as SYDVKM. The germline V and J ends were trimmed by 4 bases and 9 bases, with 7 bases remaining between them. The CDR3 has 11 residues. The CDR3 spells CASSSPSEQFF. The DNA for the CDR3 is TGTGCCAGCAGTTCCCCAAGTGAGCAGTTCTTC.

The rearrangement joins TRBV15 to TRBJ2-4; possibly TRBD1 for D (6 bases). Between the trimmed V and J ends, which lost 5 bases and 2 bases, there was a span of 13 bases. This CDR3 has 15 residues. Germline loops: CDR1 LNHNV, CDR2 YYDKDF (reference sequence). The CDR3 bases are TGTGCCACCAGCGCAAGACAGGAGTCCAAAAACATTCAGTACTTC. Translation gives CATSARQESKNIQYF. The full variable domain, its missing parts supplied by reference TRBV15 and TRBJ2-4, is DAMVIQNPRYQVTQFGKPVTLSCSQTLNHNVMYWYQQKSSQAPKLLFHYYDKDFNNEADTPDNFQSRRPNTSFCFLDIRSPGLGDTAMYLCATSARQESKNIQYFGAGTRLSVL.

This clonotype was seen repeatedly, ten times or more. The chain employs TRBV12-3 or TRBV12-4 and TRBJ2-1; TRBD1 matches 8 bases. This CDR3 has 16 amino acids. Unmatched junction bases numbered 12, after V lost 9 bases and J lost 2 bases. The chain's CDR3 is CASQSRGTGAYNEQFF. In nucleotides, the CDR3 is TGTGCCAGTCAGTCCCGCGGGACAGGAGCCTACAATGAGCAGTTCTTC.

The CDR3 nucleotides read TGCGCCAGCAGCCCAGACCCCAACGCCAAATATGGCTACACCTTC. This codes for CASSPDPNAKYGYTF. V gene TRBV5-1 combines with J gene TRBJ1-2; unclear D gene. Germline-derived CDR1 and CDR2 are SGHRS and YFSETQ. This CDR3 contains 15 residues. Trimming took 4 bases from V and 5 from J, leaving 18 bases between them.

This clonotype was seen a few times. V is TRBV27 and J is TRBJ2-7; TRBD2 might be the D (5 bases). Between the trimmed V and J ends, which lost 6 bases and 4 bases, there was a span of 19 bases. The CDR3 has 15 residues. CDR1 MNHEY and CDR2 SMNVEV come from the germline V gene (reference sequence). The CDR3 DNA reads as TGTGCCAGCAGCCCCTTCCACGGGAAGAGGTACGAGCAGTACTTC. Translating gives CASSPFHGKRYEQYF.

This clonotype was observed a handful of times. The chain carries TRBV4-2 and TRBJ2-7, with a tentative D call TRBD1 (5 bases). Trimming removed 1 base at V and 3 bases at J, with 10 bases between. The V gene's germline CDR1 is LGHNA and CDR2 YNFKEQ. The CDR3 length is 14 residues. The CDR3 nucleotides read TGTGCCAGCAGCCAAGGTGGGGCAAACTACGAGCAGTACTTC. Protein: CASSQGGANYEQYF.

The genes are TRBV6-1 and TRBJ1-2, with D possibly TRBD1 on 5 matching bases. Germline V lookup: CDR1 MNHNS, CDR2 SASEGT. CDR3 length: 14 residues. With 1 base removed from V and 2 bases from J, the gap between germline ends came to 8 bases. DNA of the CDR3: TGTGCCAGCAGTGAAGAGTGGGGGAACTATGGCTACACCTTC. As protein: CASSEEWGNYGYTF.

Remarks on this clonotype: This sequence may be a read error, since a much larger clone differs from it by one base. V and J are TRBV7-2 and TRBJ2-2; 13 nucleotides line up with TRBD2. This CDR3 has 15 amino acids. The germline CDR1 and CDR2 sequences are SGHTA and FQGNSA. CDR3 sequence: CASRRTSGGPGELCF. The CDR3 DNA reads as TGTGCCAGCAGGCGGACTAGCGGGGGCCCCGGGGAGCTGTGTTTT.

CDR3 sequence reads: CSVEERLAGAGEQFF. Here the CDR3 DNA reads TGCAGCGTTGAAGAGCGACTAGCGGGAGCTGGCGAGCAGTTCTTC. This chain joins TRBV29-1 and TRBJ2-1; 12 nucleotides match TRBD2. CDR3 size: 15 residues. Germline-derived CDR1 and CDR2 are SQVTM and ANQGSEA. The V and J ends lost 0 bases and 10 bases, in that order; junction bases with no gene match: 7.

The sample holds many counts of this clonotype. The rearrangement links TRBV7-9 to TRBJ2-1, with a tentative D call TRBD1 (6 bases). The V end lost 3 bases, the J end lost 7 bases, and 10 bases lay between the germline ends. The CDR3 has 13 residues. Germline-derived CDR1 and CDR2 are SEHNR and FQNEAQ (reference sequence). The CDR3 DNA is TGTGCCAGCAGCTTGGCAGGGGTGAATGAGCAGTTCTTC. Its translation is CASSLAGVNEQFF.

Only a few counts were recorded for this clonotype. The rearrangement uses TRBV3-1 and TRBJ2-7; 10 positions match TRBD2. The CDR3 has 15 amino acids. In germline, CDR1 is LGHDT, CDR2 YNNKEL (reference sequence). The trim removed 4 bases at V and 7 bases at J, leaving 10 bases unmatched. The CDR3 nucleotides read TGTGCCAGCAGCCGGACTAGCGGTAGGACAAGGGAGCAGTACTTC. This translates into CASSRTSGRTREQYF.

The sample holds a few counts of this clonotype. The chain combines TRBV11-2 with TRBJ2-1; 8 bases agree with TRBD2. With V trimmed by 2 bases and J by 2 bases, 14 bases remained unmatched. The CDR3 covers 19 residues. Germline CDR1 is SGHAT and CDR2 is FQNNGV. The CDR3 spells CASSLMVGRSGLAYNEQFF. DNA for the CDR3: TGTGCCAGCAGCTTAATGGTCGGTCGGTCGGGACTAGCCTACAATGAGCAGTTCTTC.

The rearrangement links TRBV20-1 to TRBJ2-7; TRBD1 aligns across 9 bases. Per the germline V gene, CDR1 is DFQATT and CDR2 is SNEGSKA (reference sequence). J lost 3 bases, V lost 0 bases, and 3 bases had no gene match. CDR3 length: 14 residues. The CDR3 DNA reads TGCAGTGCTAGAGACGGACAGGGGTTCTACGAGCAGTACTTC. It is translated as CSARDGQGFYEQYF.

This clonotype turned up a few times. The rearrangement joins TRBV20-1 to TRBJ1-6; D may be TRBD1 (6 bases). V was cut by 0 bases and J by 9 bases, with 9 bases left in between. Germline V gene sequence: CDR1 DFQATT, CDR2 SNEGSKA (reference sequence). CDR3 size: 13 residues. Here the CDR3 reads CSARDRGGSPLHF. CDR3 in DNA: TGCAGTGCTAGAGACAGGGGTGGTTCACCCCTCCACTTT.

This clonotype was seen only a few times. The chain employs TRBV6-5 and TRBJ2-1, with TRBD2 as a possible D gene (6 bases). There are 16 residues in the CDR3. Trimming removed 2 bases at V and 7 bases at J, with 18 bases between. Germline CDR1 reads MNHEY; CDR2 reads SVGAGI. The CDR3 here is CASSYGGATTRNEQFF. In DNA, the CDR3 is TGTGCCAGCAGTTACGGCGGGGCGACTACCCGGAATGAGCAGTTCTTC.

This clonotype has a handful of counts. The chain carries TRBV4-3 and TRBJ2-1, with D hard to call. V was shortened by 0 bases and J by 8 bases, with 17 bases between the two germline ends. Per germline, CDR1 LGHNA and CDR2 YSLEER. This CDR3 has 16 residues. CDR3 loop: CASSQEGQLGKDEQFF. The CDR3 DNA follows: TGCGCCAGCAGCCAAGAAGGTCAGTTAGGCAAGGATGAGCAGTTCTTC.

This clonotype came up many times. This chain connects TRBV7-8 to TRBJ2-5; tentatively, D is TRBD1 or TRBD2 (5 bases each). The germline gives CDR1 SGHVS, CDR2 FQNEAQ. The germline V and J ends were trimmed by 3 bases and 5 bases, with 19 bases remaining between them. The CDR3 spans 16 residues. CDR3 in DNA: TGTGCCAGCAGCTTCTCGACTGACAGACCGGGGGAGACCCAGTACTTC. The encoded protein is CASSFSTDRPGETQYF.

This clonotype showed up just a few times. V and J are TRBV6-2 or TRBV6-3 and TRBJ2-2; D might be TRBD1 (6 bases). V lost 4 bases and J 6 bases, leaving 9 bases between the germline ends. CDR3 length: 13 residues. Germline values: CDR1 MNHEY, CDR2 SVGEGT. The CDR3 spells CASSWNRAGELFF. CDR3 in DNA: TGTGCCAGCAGTTGGAACAGGGCCGGGGAGCTGTTTTTT.

This sequence joins TRBV7-9 and TRBJ1-1; no firm D call. Looked up from germline, CDR1 is SEHNR and CDR2 is FQNEAQ (reference sequence). V was cut by 4 bases and J by 1 base, with 13 bases left in between. The CDR3 sequence is 15 residues long. The CDR3 loop is CASSSGQRQNTEAFF. The CDR3 nucleotides read TGTGCCAGCAGCTCCGGTCAGAGGCAGAACACTGAAGCTTTCTTT.

The V gene is TRBV15, the J gene TRBJ2-7; D may be TRBD1 (5 bases). Deletions cut 0 bases from V and 5 bases from J, with 14 bases between. Germline lookup yields CDR1 LNHNV and CDR2 YYDKDF (reference sequence). The CDR3 contains 15 residues. The CDR3 reads CATSRERGRSDEQYF. The CDR3, as DNA: TGTGCCACCAGCAGAGAAAGGGGCCGGTCGGACGAGCAGTACTTC.

This sequence joins TRBV5-1 and TRBJ2-7; a weak D match, TRBD2 (6 bases). The CDR3 runs 14 residues. The ends were cut back, 0 bases at V and 4 bases at J, with 11 bases in the middle. Germline values: CDR1 SGHRS, CDR2 YFSETQ. The CDR3 DNA reads as TGCGCCAGCAGCTTGGGGGACTCGGTATACGAGCAGTACTTC. As protein: CASSLGDSVYEQYF.

The chain employs TRBV3-1 and TRBJ2-1; D possibly corresponds to TRBD1 (5 bases). This CDR3 is built from 12 residues. Trimming took off 4 bases at V and 9 bases at J, with 10 bases between the two ends. Germline V CDR1 and CDR2: LGHDT, YNNKEL (reference sequence). CDR3 residues: CASSLQGREQFF. CDR3 nucleotide sequence: TGTGCCAGCAGCCTCCAGGGTCGTGAGCAGTTCTTC.

This clonotype occurred a few times. One end of the junction does not line up with germline, which may come from a read error. The rearrangement links TRBV7-7 to TRBJ2-3; D uncertain. Looked up from germline, CDR1 is SSHAT and CDR2 is FNYEAQ (reference sequence). This CDR3 spans 15 amino acids. The CDR3 DNA sequence: TGTGCTAGCAGCAATAGTTGGATTAGCACAGATACGCAGTATTTT. It encodes CASSNSWISTDTQYF.

This clonotype turned up a few times. V usage is TRBV28 and J usage is TRBJ2-1; 13 nucleotides line up with TRBD2. The junction had 11 bases not matched to a gene; V was cut back by 1 base and J by 5 bases. Germline CDR1 reads MDHEN; CDR2 reads SYDVKM. This CDR3 comprises 19 residues. The CDR3, as DNA: TGTGCCAGCAGTTTATTTTGGACTAGCGGGAGAGGGGCCAACAATGAGCAGTTCTTC. Residues: CASSLFWTSGRGANNEQFF. Full variable domain (rest looked up from reference TRBV28 and TRBJ2-1): DVKVTQSSRYLVKRTGEKVFLECVQDMDHENMFWYRQDPGLGLRLIYFSYDVKMKEKGDIPEGYSVSREKKERFSLILESASTNQTSMYLCASSLFWTSGRGANNEQFFGPGTRLTVL.

This clonotype was seen repeatedly, ten times or more. The chain recombines TRBV7-3 with TRBJ2-3; perhaps TRBD1 as D (6 bases). The CDR3 is 18 residues long. The V end lost 1 base, the J end lost 0 bases, and 17 bases lay between the germline ends. The germline CDR1 and CDR2 sequences are SGHTA and FQGTGA. The CDR3 DNA reads TGTGCCAGCAGCTTAAACGGGCAGACAGGACTCAGCACAGATACGCAGTATTTT. Translation: CASSLNGQTGLSTDTQYF.

The chain employs TRBV20-1 and TRBJ2-1; 9 bases match TRBD2. Germline V gene data show CDR1 as DFQATT and CDR2 as SNEGSKA (reference sequence). The V segment lost 6 bases and the J segment 7 bases; nucleotides outside the gene matches: 10. This CDR3 spans 14 amino acids. The CDR3 bases are TGCAGTGCCCGCGGGGGGGGGGGCCTGAATGAGCAGTTCTTC. Its translation is CSARGGGGLNEQFF.

V is TRBV28 and J is TRBJ2-7; TRBD1 aligns across 7 bases. Unmatched junction bases numbered 4, after V lost 7 bases and J lost 4 bases. The germline gives CDR1 MDHEN, CDR2 SYDVKM. CDR3 length: 12 residues. CDR3 nucleotide sequence: TGTGCCAGCACGGGACAGCCGTACGAGCAGTACTTC. Its translation: CASTGQPYEQYF.